Given below is one TCR beta chain in context. The target of this receptor is not known. Base qualities are missing; no much larger clone stands one base away. TCRbeta CDR3 regions were amplified from genomic DNA by means of the immunoSEQ Assay, a bias-controlled multiplex PCR. The original methods were these. Within the assay, amplification of reference gene primers was used to estimate how many nucleated cells each sample contained. To quantify the absolute abundance of each unique TCRbeta CDR3 rearrangement, sequence reads were collapsed and filtered. For each sample, productive Simpson clonality was calculated by taking the square root of Simpson's diversity index across productive rearrangements. TCRdb provides this immuneACCESS table in a form limited to in-frame rearrangements. Some clones are lacking; in checked studies, under half of them reflect an unresolved V gene, and why the rest are absent is not known. Clone size and V and J calls were adopted from that table, with D and trimming inferred from the DNA. The sample data list about 75,000 clones, and 88% of these were observed just once. 7% to 10% of the sample is in the top ten clones.

This sample was included in a study of blood T cell repertoires in COVID-19 (dated by TCRdb to 2018 to 2020). The study in broad terms: Samples from collaborators originated in the United States, Italy and Spain and spanned both the acute and convalescent phases of COVID-19. The material from the prospective study consisted of cDNA or gDNA derived from T cells, B-cell-depleted T cells, or PBMCs. Subjects who had been exposed to COVID-19, were actively infected with it, or had recovered from it provided the deeply sampled blood TCRbeta repertoires that made up the dataset. A freely available public database, intended as a resource for researchers studying the immune response to SARS-CoV-2, is where the repertoires were released. Samples came from the ongoing ImmuneRACE study (first 160 participants) plus 1,254 subjects from 6 global collaborators. The sample metadata nearly always contained a de-identified subject ID, COVID-19 status, age in years and sex. Where available, HLA class I and class II types were taken from metadata supplied by the sample provider and were not determined by assay-based typing. The investigation overall reported the following: The quantity of clinical and demographic metadata differed by source and by participant and was supplied without curation.

Spanning cysteine to phenylalanine, the CDR3 consists of 13 amino acids. Only the CDR3 DNA is retained, 39 bases long and in frame from the first base. CDR1 and CDR2 are drawn from the germline V gene (reference sequence): SEHNR, FQNEAQ. Between the V and J ends, shortened by 7 bases and 4 bases respectively, the junction contains 13 bases. The collaborating institutions used their own protocols to collect whole blood in K2EDTA tubes. For TCRbeta analysis, collaborators shipped samples as frozen whole blood, isolated PBMCs, or DNA extracted from either of those sample types. This receptor was obtained from a human donor in a cohort sampled during active COVID-19. The sample taken for sequencing was peripheral blood. The chain was built from TRBV7-9 and TRBJ1-1; the D region possibly corresponds to TRBD1 (6 bases align). The nucleotides are TGTGCCAGCACCCCGGGGGGCGGCACTGAAGCTTTCTTT. Translated, this gives CASTPGGGTEAFF.